A single sample is the source of the 19 T cell receptor beta chains below, sequenced in a study of T cell repertoires in cytomegalovirus infection. Their cognate antigens are unknown. TCRdb re-derived calls from the reads in MiXCR, one entry per CDR3 protein. The sample contains roughly 920,000 distinct CDR3 sequences, around 32% of which appear only once. Specimen: cultured CD8+ T cells from PBMCs, collected from culture after CMV antigen stimulation. The receptors were gathered from a human donor in good health (CMV status not recorded). Some clones in this sample may be carry-over from other donors' samples.

The chain recombines TRBV29-1 with TRBJ1-2; D gene ambiguous. CDR3 size: 13 residues. Germline lookup yields CDR1 SQVTM and CDR2 ANQGSEA. The V end was cut by 0 bases, the J end by 8 bases, with 13 bases between. Here the CDR3 reads CSVEDIDYAGYTF. CDR3 nucleotides: TGCAGCGTTGAAGATATCGACTACGCGGGCTACACCTTC.

This clonotype was seen only once. One base away lies a much larger clone, so this may be a sequencing read error. The conserved final phenylalanine or tryptophan is absent from the CDR3, which likely points to a read error. This chain joins TRBV7-1 and TRBJ2-5, with D maybe TRBD1 (6 bases). TRBV7-1 is labeled an ORF, and its function is uncertain. Trimming stripped 6 bases from V and 2 bases from J, with 16 bases between. CDR3 length: 15 residues. CDR3 region: CASRALQGPQETQYS. The CDR3 nucleotides are TGTGCCAGCAGAGCGCTCCAGGGGCCTCAAGAGACCCAGTACTCC.

This chain uses TRBV27 with TRBJ2-3; 8 bases fit TRBD2. J was trimmed by 6 bases and V by 7 bases; bases with no gene match: 6. CDR1 and CDR2 (germline): MNHEY, SMNVEV (reference sequence). The CDR3 has 13 residues. The CDR3 bases are TGTGCCAGCAAAGGACTAGCAGGGGATACGCAGTATTTT. Protein sequence: CASKGLAGDTQYF.

This rearrangement joins TRBV12-5 to TRBJ2-5; D assignment may be TRBD1 or TRBD2 (5 bases each). V lost 7 bases, J lost 0 bases, and 12 bases lay in between. In germline, CDR1 is LGHNT, CDR2 FRNRAP. CDR3 size: 14 residues. The CDR3 DNA sequence: TGTGCTAGTGTACCGGGACGGTACCAAGAGACCCAGTACTTC. It is translated as CASVPGRYQETQYF.

The rearrangement links TRBV6-6 to TRBJ1-1; D uncertain. V was cut by 1 base and J by 1 base, with 13 bases left in between. The CDR3 covers 16 residues. Germline values: CDR1 MNHNY, CDR2 SVGAGI (reference sequence). For the CDR3, the DNA is TGTGCCAGCAGTTACTTGCTCGGGTCGGAGAACACTGAAGCTTTCTTT. Translated, it gives CASSYLLGSENTEAFF.

V gene TRBV24-1 combines with J gene TRBJ2-1, with D perhaps TRBD1 or TRBD2 (5 bases each). Germline V CDR1 and CDR2: KGHDR, SFDVKD. The CDR3 sequence is 14 residues long. The V and J ends lost 12 bases and 5 bases respectively, with 19 bases between them. Here the CDR3 reads CALRCGTKDNEQFF. CDR3 in DNA: TGTGCCCTGCGGTGTGGGACCAAAGACAATGAGCAGTTCTTC.

The J gene is TRBJ2-7, the V gene TRBV7-9; D tentatively fits TRBD1 or TRBD2 (5 bases each). This CDR3 has 18 amino acids. Germline-derived CDR1 and CDR2 are SEHNR and FQNEAQ (reference sequence). The V gene lost 5 bases and the J gene lost 0 bases, with 23 bases spanning the gap. The DNA of the CDR3 is TGTGCCAGCAGCCAAACTGGGACCACTAATTCCCTCTCCTACGAGCAGTACGTC. Protein sequence: CASSQTGTTNSLSYEQYV.

This clonotype came up a few times. The rearrangement uses TRBV20-1 and TRBJ1-5; 8 positions match TRBD1. The CDR3 extends over 16 amino acids. The J segment lost 3 bases and the V segment lost 1 base, leaving 8 bases of the junction unmatched. Germline V gene data show CDR1 as DFQATT and CDR2 as SNEGSKA (reference sequence). CDR3 in DNA: TGCAGTGCTAGAGCCGCTGACAGGGGCTTCAATCAGCCCCAGCATTTT. Translation gives CSARAADRGFNQPQHF.

The chain couples TRBV27 to TRBJ2-7; TRBD2 agrees at 7 bases. V was clipped by 8 bases and J by 5 bases; unmatched bases: 12. CDR1 is MNHEY and CDR2 is SMNVEV in the germline V gene (reference sequence). The CDR3 extends over 14 amino acids. The CDR3 protein is CASQPGGGVDEQYF. The CDR3 bases are TGTGCCAGCCAACCTGGGGGAGGGGTGGACGAGCAGTACTTC.

As for this clonotype: Mismatch with germline at one junction end may stem from a read error. The chain joins TRBV7-8 to TRBJ2-2; either TRBD1 or TRBD2 may supply D (5 bases each). The CDR3 length is 13 residues. Germline CDR1 reads SGHVS; CDR2 reads FQNEAQ. CDR3 sequence (DNA): TGTGCCAGCAGCCTCCCGGGGACCGGGGAGCTGGTTTTT. It codes for CASSLPGTGELVF.

The genes are TRBV4-3 and TRBJ2-3; 7 nucleotides agree with TRBD1. The V and J ends lost 4 bases and 3 bases, in that order; junction bases with no gene match: 13. Per the germline V gene, CDR1 is LGHNA and CDR2 is YSLEER. The CDR3 spans 17 residues. The CDR3 DNA is TGCGCCAGCAGCCTTTCTTCCCCGGGACAGAGAACAGATACGCAGTATTTT. This translates into CASSLSSPGQRTDTQYF.

This clonotype was detected once. V usage is TRBV6-6 and J usage is TRBJ2-7, with a possible D match to TRBD2 (5 bases). The length of the CDR3 is 15 residues. V lost 0 bases and J lost 5, with 14 bases in between. Germline assignment: CDR1 MNHNY and CDR2 SVGAGI (reference sequence). The CDR3: CASSYSDRGIHEQYF. CDR3 DNA: TGTGCCAGCAGTTACTCGGATCGGGGTATCCACGAGCAGTACTTC.

For this clonotype: This clone may be a read error of a much larger clone one base away. The missing conserved phenylalanine or tryptophan at the end of this CDR3 makes a read error likely. The rearrangement links TRBV7-6 to TRBJ2-7; weak D call: TRBD2 (6 bases). From germline, CDR1 is SGHVS and CDR2 FNYEAQ. The V end was cut by 5 bases, the J end by 5 bases, with 16 bases between. The CDR3 loop spans 14 amino acids. CDR3 sequence reads: CASSPRTGGDEQYS. CDR3 nucleotides: TGTGCCAGCAGCCCAAGGACTGGAGGGGACGAGCAGTACTCC.

In this sample, this clonotype turned up a few times. DNA of the CDR3: TGTGCCAGCAGTGCCAGGACGATTAATCAGCCCCAGCATTTT. Protein sequence: CASSARTINQPQHF. This rearrangement joins TRBV6-1 to TRBJ1-5; D not resolved. The CDR3 is 14 residues long. Germline values: CDR1 MNHNS, CDR2 SASEGT. V was cut by 4 bases and J by 4 bases, with 11 bases left in between.

Remarks on this clonotype: A much bigger clone sits one base away, suggesting this may be a read error. This rearrangement joins TRBV7-2 to TRBJ1-4; D is perhaps TRBD1 (6 bases). Germline V CDR1 and CDR2: SGHTA, FQGNSA. The CDR3 runs 17 residues. CDR3 residues: CASSSPRTQGGSEKQFF. Here the CDR3 DNA reads TGTGCCAGCAGCTCCCCAAGAACACAGGGAGGGTCTGAAAAACAGTTTTTT. The whole variable domain, remainder taken from reference TRBV7-2 and TRBJ1-4, is GAGVSQSPSNKVTEKGKDVELRCDPISGHTALYWYRQSLGQGLEFLIYFQGNSAPDKSGLPSDRFSAERTGGSVSTLTIQRTQQEDSAVYLCASSSPRTQGGSEKQFFGSGTQLSVL.

This chain uses TRBV7-6 with TRBJ2-7; a weak D match, TRBD2 (6 bases). The ends were cut back, 4 bases at V and 4 bases at J, with 17 bases in the middle. Looked up from germline, CDR1 is SGHVS and CDR2 is FNYEAQ. The CDR3 contains 15 residues. The CDR3 region is CASSSNPGALYEQYF. The CDR3, as DNA: TGTGCCAGCAGCTCTAACCCGGGAGCGCTTTACGAGCAGTACTTC.

In the case of this clonotype: A junction boundary mismatches the germline segment, possibly from a read error. This chain links TRBV28 with TRBJ1-5, with D uncertain. The CDR3 loop spans 15 amino acids. Germline values: CDR1 MDHEN, CDR2 SYDVKM. CDR3 sequence reads: CASTFWRGGNQPRHF. CDR3 in DNA: TGTGCCAGCACCTTCTGGCGGGGTGGCAATCAGCCCCGGCATTTT.

This chain uses TRBV4-1 with TRBJ2-7, with TRBD1 as a possible D gene (5 bases). Germline CDR1 and CDR2: MGHRA and YSYEKL. Trimming took 0 bases from V and 3 from J, leaving 12 bases between them. CDR3 length: 15 amino acids. The CDR3 DNA follows: TGCGCCAGCAGCCAAGAAGGGGCAGCAATCTACGAGCAGTACTTC. Translation gives CASSQEGAAIYEQYF.

The rearrangement joins TRBV10-2 to TRBJ2-2, with D hard to call. V was pared by 1 base and J by 5 bases, with 11 bases between. There are 15 residues in the CDR3. Germline assignment: CDR1 WSHSY and CDR2 SAAADI. For the CDR3, the DNA is TGCGCCAGCAGTGAGTTTCTTGAGGCTACCGGGGAGCTGTTTTTT. This encodes CASSEFLEATGELFF.